The clone carrying this TCR beta chain has only a few counts. Its cognate antigen is unknown. The V end lost 2 bases, the J end lost 0 bases, and 8 bases lay between the germline ends. Germline V gene sequence: CDR1 SGHRS, CDR2 YFSETQ. CDR3 size: 14 residues. Each CDR3 protein is one row after TCRdb ran MiXCR on the RT-PCR reads. The data show about 650,000 distinct CDR3 sequences, about 15% seen once. The data are from a study of response to subunit inactivated influenza vaccine. Points from the study as a whole: The authors offered the suggestion that each seasonal influenza vaccination recruits few new T cells.

The starting material was PBMCs from blood, obtained roughly 2 weeks before vaccination. This sequence joins TRBV5-1 and TRBJ2-5, with unresolved D. This receptor was taken from a man over 45 who received an inactivated influenza vaccine. The CDR3 protein is CASSLLEYQETQYF. DNA for the CDR3: TGCGCCAGCAGCTTATTAGAGTACCAAGAGACCCAGTACTTC.